One sample yielded the 23 T cell receptor beta chains listed below, sequenced in a study of PD-L1 blockade in urothelial cancer. Clones were read by immunoSEQ multiplex PCR, and TCRdb kept only the in-frame ones, dropping some. Found here are just under 40,000 clones, around 89% of them singletons; the top ten hold around 2%. The sequenced sample was PBMCs, obtained around atezolizumab (anti-PD-L1) treatment. Receptors originate from a man in his sixties with urothelial cancer.

This clone was seen a few times. The chain combines TRBV25-1 with TRBJ1-2; D possibly corresponds to TRBD1 (5 bases). Trimming removed 6 bases from V and 8 bases from J, with 16 bases in between. Germline lookup yields CDR1 MGHDK and CDR2 SYGVNS. This CDR3 region has 13 residues. The CDR3 loop is CASSHMQGWGYTF. In DNA, the CDR3 is TGTGCCAGCAGCCATATGCAGGGATGGGGCTACACCTTC.

The rearrangement links TRBV19 to TRBJ2-5; D is unclear. V was trimmed by 5 bases and J by 2 bases, leaving 12 bases between them. Germline assignment: CDR1 LNHDA and CDR2 SQIVND (reference sequence). The CDR3 extends over 14 amino acids. The CDR3 sequence is CASSPPGPQETQYF. As DNA, the CDR3 is TGTGCCAGTAGTCCCCCTGGGCCGCAAGAGACCCAGTACTTC.

The count of this clone is one. The chain links TRBV13 to TRBJ2-4; 11 nucleotides agree with TRBD2. CDR3 length: 22 residues. The germline gives CDR1 PRHDT, CDR2 FYEKMQ (reference sequence). The V gene end was trimmed by 2 bases and the J gene end by 0 bases; junction bases not matched to a gene: 18. The CDR3 loop is CASSLTHPVGLADPLAKNIQYF. The CDR3 DNA follows: TGTGCCAGCAGCTTAACTCACCCCGTGGGACTAGCGGACCCCTTAGCCAAAAACATTCAGTACTTC.

The V and J genes are TRBV13 and TRBJ2-5; maybe TRBD2 (5 bases). Trimming took 3 bases from V and 4 from J, leaving 21 bases between them. Germline assignment: CDR1 PRHDT and CDR2 FYEKMQ (reference sequence). The CDR3 totals 17 residues. The CDR3 protein is CASSLDGGGRGPETQYF. CDR3 coding DNA: TGTGCCAGCAGCTTGGACGGAGGTGGCAGAGGGCCAGAGACCCAGTACTTC.

The V gene is TRBV27, the J gene TRBJ2-2; D not certain. There are 17 residues in the CDR3. CDR1 and CDR2 (germline): MNHEY, SMNVEV (reference sequence). Trimming pared 3 bases from V and 3 bases from J, leaving 17 bases between. The CDR3 protein is CASSFLPRQEDTGELFF. CDR3 nucleotide sequence: TGTGCCAGCAGTTTTCTGCCTCGGCAGGAAGACACCGGGGAGCTGTTTTTT.

The CDR3 here is CASSPGGVQTNEKLFF. The CDR3 DNA is TGTGCCAGCAGTCCAGGGGGCGTACAAACTAATGAAAAACTGTTTTTT. V usage is TRBV28 and J usage is TRBJ1-4; 8 bases align to TRBD1. CDR1 and CDR2 from the germline V gene are MDHEN and SYDVKM. Unmatched junction bases numbered 6, after V lost 5 bases and J lost 1 base. The CDR3 totals 16 residues.

This chain joins TRBV27 and TRBJ2-7; tentatively, D is TRBD1 (5 bases). V was cut by 3 bases and J by 6 bases, with 15 bases left in between. This CDR3 has 14 residues. Germline lookup yields CDR1 MNHEY and CDR2 SMNVEV (reference sequence). This CDR3 reads CASSFGRLTAEQYF. For the CDR3, the DNA is TGTGCCAGCAGTTTCGGTCGTTTGACAGCCGAGCAGTACTTC.

CDR3 sequence reads: CAWSVRGHEKLFF. DNA of the CDR3: TGTGCCTGGAGTGTACGCGGGCATGAAAAACTGTTTTTT. This chain connects TRBV30 to TRBJ1-4; D call uncertain. This CDR3 has 13 residues. V was shortened by 0 bases and J by 6 bases, with 8 bases between the two germline ends. Germline values: CDR1 GTSNPN, CDR2 SVGIG (reference sequence).

V and J are TRBV5-1 and TRBJ2-1; 14 bases line up with TRBD2. This CDR3 comprises 18 residues. V shed 4 bases and J 0 bases; nucleotides not matched to a gene: 6. CDR1 and CDR2 from the germline V gene are SGHRS and YFSETQ. CDR3 protein: CASSPGLAGESSYNEQFF. The CDR3 bases are TGCGCCAGCAGCCCGGGACTAGCGGGAGAAAGCTCCTACAATGAGCAGTTCTTC.

V gene TRBV6-1 combines with J gene TRBJ2-1, with D possibly matching TRBD1 (6 bases). The CDR3 has 13 amino acids. Trimming removed 4 bases at V and 12 bases at J, with 16 bases between. Germline V gene data show CDR1 as MNHNS and CDR2 as SASEGT. CDR3 amino acids: CASSAPGHMGQFF. In DNA, the CDR3 is TGTGCCAGCAGTGCACCGGGACACATGGGGCAGTTCTTC.

The V and J genes are TRBV5-4 and TRBJ2-7, with D possibly being TRBD2 (6 bases). The V end was cut by 3 bases, the J end by 7 bases, with 14 bases between. The CDR3 has 13 amino acids. Germline assignment: CDR1 SGHNT and CDR2 YYREEE (reference sequence). The CDR3, as DNA: TGTGCCAGCAGCTCGGGCTTGGGGGGAGAGCAGTACTTC. Translated: CASSSGLGGEQYF.

CDR3 residues: CASSVNQGAQETQYF. For the CDR3, the DNA is TGTGCCAGCAGCGTGAATCAAGGGGCCCAAGAGACCCAGTACTTC. V is TRBV9 and J is TRBJ2-5; D perhaps matches TRBD1 (5 bases). V lost 2 bases, J lost 1 base, and 12 bases lay in between. From germline, CDR1 is SGDLS and CDR2 YYNGEE. The CDR3 runs 15 residues. The whole variable domain, filled in from reference TRBV9 and TRBJ2-5, reads DSGVTQTPKHLITATGQRVTLRCSPRSGDLSVYWYQQSLDQGLQFLIQYYNGEERAKGNILERFSAQQFPDLHSELNLSSLELGDSALYFCASSVNQGAQETQYFGPGTRLLVL.

The chain links TRBV11-2 to TRBJ2-7, with D perhaps matching TRBD1 (7 bases). The CDR3 sequence is 16 residues long. CDR1 is SGHAT and CDR2 is FQNNGV in the germline V gene. V lost 4 bases to trimming and J lost 5 bases, with 21 bases between them. For the CDR3, the DNA is TGTGCCAGCAGCTCCCAGGGGGGCGGTTTATTCCACGAGCAGTACTTC. It yields the protein CASSSQGGGLFHEQYF.

The rearrangement links TRBV28 to TRBJ1-2; TRBD1 aligns across 7 bases. The CDR3 totals 13 residues. Trimming took 6 bases from V and 8 from J; bases not matched to a gene: 9. The germline gives CDR1 MDHEN, CDR2 SYDVKM. CDR3 in amino acids: CASSTGEGRGYTF. In nucleotides, the CDR3 is TGTGCCAGCAGCACAGGGGAAGGACGCGGCTACACCTTC.

The chain links TRBV28 to TRBJ1-2; TRBD1 matches at 8 bases. There are 13 residues in the CDR3. V was clipped by 7 bases and J by 6 bases; unmatched bases: 7. CDR1 and CDR2 from the germline V gene are MDHEN and SYDVKM. CDR3 sequence (DNA): TGTGCCAGCACCGAGGACAGGGAGGATGGCTACACCTTC. Encoded protein: CASTEDREDGYTF.

This clone has more than one count but fewer than ten. This sequence joins TRBV4-2 and TRBJ1-1, with D possibly being TRBD1 (6 bases). The V and J ends lost 1 base and 3 bases respectively, with 12 bases between them. The CDR3 has 15 amino acids. CDR1 and CDR2 (germline): LGHNA, YNFKEQ. Here the CDR3 DNA reads TGTGCCAGCAGCCAAGGGGGGCCCAAGGACACTGAAGCTTTCTTT. This gives the protein CASSQGGPKDTEAFF.

V and J are TRBV4-3 and TRBJ2-6; a possible D gene is TRBD1 (6 bases). Germline V gene data show CDR1 as LGHNA and CDR2 as YSLEER. V was pared by 0 bases and J by 0 bases, with 12 bases between. CDR3 length: 18 residues. The CDR3 DNA reads as TGCGCCAGCAGCCAAGAGGTCAGGGGTACCTCTGGGGCCAACGTCCTGACTTTC. Amino acids: CASSQEVRGTSGANVLTF.

The V call is TRBV5-6, the J call TRBJ1-6, with a weak D call TRBD1 (6 bases). Trimming stripped 0 bases from V and 10 bases from J, with 11 bases between. The CDR3 contains 14 residues. Germline loops: CDR1 SGHDT, CDR2 YYEEEE. This chain's CDR3 is CASSLARGISPLHF. The CDR3, as DNA: TGTGCCAGCAGCTTGGCCAGGGGTATCTCACCCCTCCACTTT.

This rearrangement joins TRBV2 to TRBJ1-3; 9 bases map to TRBD1. CDR3 length: 15 amino acids. The ends lost 6 bases at V and 4 bases at J; junction bases unmatched: 7. CDR1 is SNHLY, CDR2 FYNNEI, per germline. The CDR3 DNA reads TGTGCCAGCAGCGACGGACAGGGGTCAGGAAACACCATATATTTT. Translating gives CASSDGQGSGNTIYF. The whole variable domain, remainder taken from reference TRBV2 and TRBJ1-3, is EPEVTQTPSHQVTQMGQEVILRCVPISNHLYFYWYRQILGQKVEFLVSFYNNEISEKSEIFDDQFSVERPDGSNFTLKIRSTKLEDSAMYFCASSDGQGSGNTIYFGEGSWLTVV.

CDR3 sequence reads: CASSSGLAYTGELFF. The CDR3 bases are TGTGCCAGCAGCTCGGGACTAGCTTACACCGGGGAGCTGTTTTTT. This chain connects TRBV7-3 to TRBJ2-2, with 9 bases lining up with TRBD2. Germline CDR1 reads SGHTA; CDR2 reads FQGTGA. V trimming: 4 bases; J trimming: 3 bases; junction bases outside the gene matches: 3. This CDR3 spans 15 amino acids.

The chain is built from TRBV19 and TRBJ1-2, with D perhaps TRBD1 (6 bases). Germline V gene data show CDR1 as LNHDA and CDR2 as SQIVND (reference sequence). V shed 5 bases and J shed 4 bases, with 11 bases lying between them. The CDR3 extends over 13 amino acids. The CDR3 DNA sequence: TGTGCCAGTAGTGTACCAGGGGTCTATGGCTACACCTTC. This translates into CASSVPGVYGYTF.

The chain is built from TRBV30 and TRBJ1-3; D gene ambiguous. The CDR3 is made up of 16 amino acids. V shed 0 bases and J shed 0 bases, with 12 bases lying between them. Germline assignment: CDR1 GTSNPN and CDR2 SVGIG (reference sequence). This chain's CDR3 is CAWSVSRQSSGNTIYF. CDR3 DNA: TGTGCCTGGAGTGTAAGCAGGCAGAGCTCTGGAAACACCATATATTTT.

This rearrangement joins TRBV27 to TRBJ2-3, with 9 bases aligning to TRBD1. Germline lookup yields CDR1 MNHEY and CDR2 SMNVEV (reference sequence). Trimming removed 2 bases from V and 4 bases from J; junction bases left unmatched: 4. The CDR3 runs 15 residues. CDR3 in DNA: TGTGCCAGCAGTTTAGGGGGACAGGGACCAGATACGCAGTATTTT. Its protein product is CASSLGGQGPDTQYF.